Below are 11 T cell receptor beta chains sequenced from a single sample in a study of T cell repertoires in cytomegalovirus infection. TCRdb fed the reads into MiXCR, producing one record per CDR3 protein. The sample has around 240,000 distinct CDR3 sequences; 22% are singletons. What was sequenced was CD8+ T cells from PBMCs. Receptors were obtained from a human donor in good health (CMV status not recorded). Some clones in this sample may be carry-over from other donors' samples.

The CDR3 sequence is CASSSEGVGNTEAFF. The CDR3 nucleotides are TGTGCCAGCAGCTCCGAGGGGGTGGGGAACACTGAAGCTTTCTTT. The chain uses TRBV9 and TRBJ1-1; a weak D match, TRBD1 (6 bases). Germline V gene lookup returns CDR1 SGDLS and CDR2 YYNGEE. The CDR3 sequence is 15 residues long. Trimming removed 4 bases from V and 1 base from J, with 14 bases in between.

This clonotype was picked up many times. This chain joins TRBV5-6 and TRBJ2-7; TRBD1 or TRBD2 may be the D gene (5 bases each). CDR1 is SGHDT and CDR2 is YYEEEE in the germline V gene. The V end lost 0 bases, the J end lost 3 bases, and 10 bases lay between the germline ends. The CDR3 is made up of 14 amino acids. CDR3 loop: CASSLGDLDYEQYF. The CDR3 nucleotides are TGTGCCAGCAGCTTGGGGGACCTTGACTACGAGCAGTACTTC.

The gene calls are TRBV7-9 and TRBJ1-6, with 9 positions matching TRBD1. Germline V gene lookup returns CDR1 SEHNR and CDR2 FQNEAQ (reference sequence). V shed 5 bases, J shed 4 bases, and the junction held 9 bases outside the gene matches. The CDR3 is 17 residues long. As DNA, the CDR3 is TGTGCCAGCAGCCCAGGAGGACAGGGGCTTTATAATTCACCCCTCCACTTT. Translated: CASSPGGQGLYNSPLHF.

As to this clonotype: A much larger clone differs from this one at a single base, so this may be a read error. The genes are TRBV7-2 and TRBJ2-2, with 7 positions matching TRBD2. The length of the CDR3 is 18 residues. Per germline, CDR1 SGHTA and CDR2 FQGNSA. CDR3 nucleotides: TGTGTCAGCAGCAAAGAAGGCCTAGCGGCCGCGAACACCGGGGAGCTGTTTTTT. This encodes CVSSKEGLAAANTGELFF. The variable domain in full, with the rest retrieved from reference TRBV7-2 and TRBJ2-2, is GAGVSQSPSNKVTEKGKDVELRCDPISGHTALYWYRQSLGQGLEFLIYFQGNSAPDKSGLPSDRFSAERTGGSVSTLTIQRTQQEDSAVYLCVSSKEGLAAANTGELFFGEGSRLTVL.

This clonotype was detected many times. The V gene is TRBV28, the J gene TRBJ2-2; tentative D call: TRBD1 (5 bases). V was pared by 8 bases and J by 3 bases, with 16 bases between. The CDR3 is 15 amino acids. Germline CDR1 reads MDHEN; CDR2 reads SYDVKM. CDR3 sequence reads: CASFRAGKDTGELFF. The DNA for the CDR3 is TGTGCCAGCTTCAGGGCAGGGAAAGACACCGGGGAGCTGTTTTTT.

This chain joins TRBV10-3 and TRBJ2-1, with D tentatively TRBD1 (6 bases). V gave up 0 bases and J gave up 7 bases, with 16 bases separating them. The germline CDR1 and CDR2 sequences are ENHRY and SYGVKD. The CDR3 has 16 amino acids. The DNA for the CDR3 is TGTGCCATCAGTGAGTCGGTCAGAGGGGGTACAAATGAGCAGTTCTTC. This translates into CAISESVRGGTNEQFF.

The V gene is TRBV6-2 or TRBV6-3, the J gene TRBJ1-5; TRBD1 aligns across 11 bases. CDR1 and CDR2 (germline): MNHEY, SVGEGT. With V trimmed by 6 bases and J by 7 bases, 8 bases remained unmatched. CDR3 length equals 15 residues. This chain's CDR3 is CASRPGQGVDQPQHF. In nucleotides, the CDR3 is TGTGCCAGCAGACCGGGACAGGGGGTTGACCAGCCCCAGCATTTT.

The chain recombines TRBV6-5 with TRBJ2-5; maybe TRBD1 (6 bases). Germline V gene lookup returns CDR1 MNHEY and CDR2 SVGAGI. CDR3 length equals 14 residues. V was trimmed by 6 bases and J by 5 bases, leaving 16 bases between them. CDR3 sequence reads: CASSSNRELETQYF. CDR3 coding DNA: TGTGCCAGCAGCAGCAACAGGGAACTTGAGACCCAGTACTTC.

This chain joins TRBV12-3 or TRBV12-4 and TRBJ1-2; no firm D call. The germline V and J ends were trimmed by 0 bases and 7 bases, with 3 bases remaining between them. The CDR3 sequence is 11 residues long. Here the CDR3 reads CASSLAVGYTF. The CDR3 DNA follows: TGTGCCAGCAGTTTAGCTGTTGGCTACACCTTC.

This clonotype was counted only a few times. The chain carries TRBV2 and TRBJ2-1, with unresolved D. CDR3 length: 16 amino acids. Deletions cut 3 bases from V and 2 bases from J, with 14 bases between. From germline, CDR1 is SNHLY and CDR2 FYNNEI. The CDR3 loop reads CASSDPMETAYNEQFF. CDR3 sequence (DNA): TGTGCCAGCAGTGACCCCATGGAGACCGCCTACAATGAGCAGTTCTTC.

J is TRBJ2-5 and V is TRBV28, with TRBD2 identical over 13 bases. Germline lookup yields CDR1 MDHEN and CDR2 SYDVKM. CDR3 length equals 16 residues. V shed 5 bases, J shed 4 bases, and the junction held 7 bases outside the gene matches. For the CDR3, the DNA is TGTGCCAGCAGTGAGAGGACTAGCGGGGGTCTAGAGACCCAGTACTTC. Amino acid sequence: CASSERTSGGLETQYF.